A single sample is the source of the 27 T cell receptor beta chains below, sequenced in a study of blood T cell repertoires in COVID-19. Data came from immunoSEQ multiplex PCR; TCRdb stores just in-frame clones and leaves some out. The repertoire holds roughly 300,000 clones, approximately 86% seen once, with about 4.2% in the top ten. Sequencing used PBMCs or T cells enriched from blood (not recorded which). The receptors shown here come from a middle-aged woman with acute COVID-19.

The V call is TRBV7-9, the J call TRBJ1-4; D perhaps matches TRBD1 (5 bases). The CDR3 loop spans 15 amino acids. With 5 bases removed from V and 5 bases from J, the gap between germline ends came to 15 bases. The germline gives CDR1 SEHNR, CDR2 FQNEAQ (reference sequence). Here the CDR3 reads CASSVPGLENEKLFF. The CDR3 nucleotides are TGTGCCAGCAGCGTTCCGGGACTTGAGAATGAAAAACTGTTTTTT.

CDR3 DNA: TGTGCCAGCAGCAACTGGTCAGGGTACCGGTCCTACAATGAGCAGTTCTTC. Its protein product is CASSNWSGYRSYNEQFF. The genes are TRBV21-1 and TRBJ2-1; the table's D gene call, TRBD1, was not cross checked with the DNA. TRBV21-1 is recorded as a pseudogene. The CDR3 length is 17 residues.

DNA of the CDR3: TGTGCCAGTAGCACCCCGAGCGGGAGGTACAATGAGCAGTTCTTC. Translating it yields CASSTPSGRYNEQFF. The rearrangement uses TRBV19 and TRBJ2-1; 9 nucleotides line up with TRBD2. CDR1 is LNHDA and CDR2 is SQIVND in the germline V gene (reference sequence). The CDR3 is made up of 15 amino acids. V dropped 6 bases and J dropped 4; count of bases not matched to a gene: 7.

This clone was recorded only once. The chain combines TRBV7-2 with TRBJ1-6; D is uncertain. Trimming stripped 0 bases from V and 16 bases from J, with 19 bases between. The CDR3 contains 15 residues. CDR1 and CDR2 (germline): SGHTA, FQGNSA. This CDR3 is CASSLAGRPSTDLHF. CDR3 sequence (DNA): TGTGCCAGCAGCTTAGCGGGTCGGCCAAGTACAGATCTCCACTTT.

On this clone: A read error may produce the germline difference seen at one junction end. The rearrangement joins TRBV7-2 to TRBJ2-2; a possible D gene is TRBD1 (6 bases). CDR3 length: 18 residues. Germline V gene data show CDR1 as SGHTA and CDR2 as FQGNSA. The CDR3 DNA sequence: TGTGCCAGCACCTTATTTGGGGGCCAATGGTCGTTAACCGGGGAGCTGTTTTTT. Translation: CASTLFGGQWSLTGELFF.

The genes are TRBV5-8 and TRBJ1-2; D is ambiguous. The V gene's germline CDR1 is SGHTS and CDR2 YDEGEE. The V end was cut by 0 bases, the J end by 7 bases, with 19 bases between. The CDR3 is 16 residues long. CDR3 protein: CASSLDSLRARSGYTF. The CDR3 DNA sequence: TGTGCCAGCAGCTTGGATTCACTGAGGGCGAGGAGTGGCTACACCTTC.

The CDR3 DNA sequence: TGTGCCAGCAGCCAAGCAGCTAGGGAGAGTGGCTACACCTTC. Its translation: CASSQAARESGYTF. This rearrangement joins TRBV3-1 (or the pseudogene TRBV3-2) to TRBJ1-2; D unclear. Germline CDR1 and CDR2: LGHDT and YNNKEL (reference sequence). The CDR3 contains 14 residues. The ends were cut back, 1 base at V and 7 bases at J, with 13 bases in the middle.

The CDR3 nucleotides read TGTGCCAGCAGGGGGACAGGCGAGGGGTACGAGCAGTACTTC. Residues: CASRGTGEGYEQYF. The rearrangement joins TRBV27 to TRBJ2-7; TRBD1 agrees at 8 bases. Losses at the gene ends were 6 bases for V and 4 bases for J; bases not matched to a gene: 8. CDR3 length: 14 residues. Germline V gene lookup returns CDR1 MNHEY and CDR2 SMNVEV (reference sequence).

To note about this clone: One end of the junction varies from germline; a read error may be responsible. The chain has TRBV6-5 and TRBJ1-1, with 7 bases identical to TRBD1. The CDR3 contains 15 residues. Germline CDR1 MNHEY, CDR2 SVGAGI. The CDR3 DNA reads TGTGCCAGCAGGCGACGACAGGGACGGAACGCTGAAGCTTTCTTT. Translated, it gives CASRRRQGRNAEAFF.

This CDR3 is CASSSTGTGNYGYTF. The CDR3, as DNA: TGTGCCAGCAGTTCGACAGGGACGGGGAACTATGGCTACACCTTC. V and J are TRBV6-5 and TRBJ1-2, with TRBD1 matching over 7 bases. Germline V CDR1 and CDR2: MNHEY, SVGAGI. V was pared by 4 bases and J by 2 bases, with 7 bases of the junction left unmatched. The CDR3 length is 15 residues.

The chain employs TRBV5-8 and TRBJ1-1; D might be TRBD1 (5 bases). The CDR3 consists of 11 residues. The V end was cut by 4 bases, the J end by 8 bases, with 9 bases between. Germline V CDR1 and CDR2: SGHTS, YDEGEE. CDR3 protein: CASSRYREAFF. The CDR3 DNA is TGTGCCAGCAGCCGGTACAGGGAAGCTTTCTTT.

This clone appeared a single time. The CDR3 loop reads CASSGGLTSQTDTQYF. DNA of the CDR3: TGCGCCAGCAGCGGCGGACTCACAAGCCAAACAGATACGCAGTATTTT. The rearrangement links TRBV5-1 to TRBJ2-3; a possible D gene is TRBD2 (5 bases). CDR1 is SGHRS and CDR2 is YFSETQ in the germline V gene. The CDR3 has 16 amino acids. V was cut by 4 bases and J by 3 bases, with 18 bases left in between.

This clone was observed a few times. The chain uses TRBV9 and TRBJ1-2, with D perhaps TRBD1 (6 bases). The CDR3 is 13 residues long. CDR1 SGDLS and CDR2 YYNGEE come from the germline V gene. V was clipped by 4 bases and J by 8 bases, with 15 bases between them. CDR3 sequence (DNA): TGTGCCAGCAGCCGACGTGCAGGGGAGGGCTACACCTTC. Translated, it gives CASSRRAGEGYTF.

The chain couples TRBV5-6 to TRBJ2-1; 10 bases map to TRBD1. J lost 7 bases, V lost 5 bases, and 6 bases had no gene match. The germline V gene has CDR1 SGHDT and CDR2 YYEEEE. The CDR3 contains 14 residues. CDR3 sequence: CASRGGQGKNEQFF. The CDR3 coding sequence is TGTGCCAGCAGAGGGGGACAGGGGAAAAATGAGCAGTTCTTC.

This clone was counted a few times. The chain is built from TRBV12-5 and TRBJ1-4, with D possibly matching TRBD1 (5 bases). The CDR3 runs to 17 residues. The ends were cut back, 0 bases at V and 2 bases at J, with 13 bases in the middle. In germline, CDR1 is LGHNT, CDR2 FRNRAP. The chain's CDR3 is CASGLVRRRGTNEKLFF. In DNA, the CDR3 is TGTGCTAGTGGTTTGGTACGTCGGCGGGGGACTAATGAAAAACTGTTTTTT.

The J gene is TRBJ1-4, the V gene TRBV11-2, with unresolved D. The CDR3 has 15 amino acids. The V end lost 5 bases, the J end lost 8 bases, and 18 bases lay between the germline ends. CDR1 is SGHAT and CDR2 is FQNNGV in the germline V gene. Written as DNA, the CDR3 is TGTGCCAGCAGCCCCCAAGGAGGGTTCAGAGAAAAACTGTTTTTT. Amino acids: CASSPQGGFREKLFF. The variable domain in full, completed from reference TRBV11-2 and TRBJ1-4, reads EAGVAQSPRYKIIEKRQSVAFWCNPISGHATLYWYQQILGQGPKLLIQFQNNGVVDDSQLPKDRFSAERLKGVDSTLKIQPAKLEDSAVYLCASSPQGGFREKLFFGSGTQLSVL.

The chain recombines TRBV28 with TRBJ1-2; D gene unclear. The ends were cut back, 3 bases at V and 6 bases at J, with 17 bases in the middle. Germline lookup yields CDR1 MDHEN and CDR2 SYDVKM. This CDR3 region has 15 residues. As DNA, the CDR3 is TGTGCCAGCAGTTTCTTGTTAAGGACTGAGGATGGCTACACCTTC. Protein sequence: CASSFLLRTEDGYTF.

The chain couples TRBV6-5 to TRBJ1-2, with D uncertain. CDR3 size: 15 residues. V lost 0 bases and J 2 bases, leaving 10 bases between the germline ends. Germline CDR1 reads MNHEY; CDR2 reads SVGAGI. CDR3 residues: CASSYSPPGNYGYTF. The CDR3 region has the DNA TGTGCCAGCAGTTACTCGCCCCCGGGGAACTATGGCTACACCTTC.

This rearrangement joins TRBV12-3 or TRBV12-4 to TRBJ2-7, with D perhaps TRBD1 (6 bases). The CDR3 loop spans 13 amino acids. V was pared by 6 bases and J by 2 bases, with 11 bases between. CDR3 protein: CASSRQAAYEQYF. The CDR3 DNA reads as TGTGCCAGCAGCAGACAGGCCGCCTACGAGCAGTACTTC.

The genes are TRBV3-1 (or the pseudogene TRBV3-2) and TRBJ2-5, with 13 bases aligning to TRBD2. After removal of 6 bases from V and 5 bases from J, the junction contained 9 bases not matched to a gene. CDR3 length equals 16 residues. Per the germline V gene, CDR1 is LGHDT and CDR2 is YNNKEL (reference sequence). The CDR3 here is CASSHGTSGNRETQYF. CDR3 DNA sequence: TGTGCCAGCAGTCATGGGACTAGCGGGAATCGGGAGACCCAGTACTTC.

This sequence joins TRBV14 and TRBJ2-5; D gene uncertain. Germline CDR1 reads SGHDN; CDR2 reads FVKESK. The CDR3 sequence is 12 residues long. Trimming took 2 bases from V and 4 from J, leaving 5 bases between them. CDR3 loop: CASSQSIETQYF. CDR3 bases: TGTGCCAGCAGCCAATCTATAGAGACCCAGTACTTC.

This clone was counted only a few times. The CDR3 nucleotides read TGTGCCAGCAGCTTATATACCGGGGGGCGTAACGGTGAAAAACTGTTTTTT. Its translation is CASSLYTGGRNGEKLFF. This chain connects TRBV11-2 to TRBJ1-4; D is possibly TRBD1 (6 bases). CDR1 and CDR2 (germline): SGHAT, FQNNGV. Between the trimmed V and J ends, which lost 2 bases and 7 bases, there was a span of 20 bases. The CDR3 is 17 amino acids.

DNA for the CDR3: TGTGCCAGTAGTATAGTAGGGCAGGGAATCTACGAGCAGTACTTC. Residues: CASSIVGQGIYEQYF. The chain couples TRBV19 to TRBJ2-7; D is possibly TRBD1 (5 bases). The germline V gene encodes CDR1 LNHDA and CDR2 SQIVND (reference sequence). The germline V and J ends were trimmed by 1 base and 3 bases, with 13 bases remaining between them. This CDR3 comprises 15 residues.

The V gene is TRBV27, the J gene TRBJ2-1; 12 bases line up with TRBD2. The CDR3 extends over 15 amino acids. Germline CDR1 is MNHEY and CDR2 is SMNVEV (reference sequence). The trim removed 7 bases at V and 1 base at J, leaving 2 bases unmatched. CDR3 residues: CASIGLAGSYNEQFF. CDR3 DNA: TGTGCCAGCATCGGACTAGCGGGATCCTACAATGAGCAGTTCTTC.

The genes are TRBV19 and TRBJ1-5; D is perhaps TRBD1 (6 bases). CDR3 size: 14 residues. Germline V gives CDR1 LNHDA, CDR2 SQIVND (reference sequence). V gave up 5 bases and J gave up 4 bases, with 12 bases separating them. The chain's CDR3 is CASSPETGNQPQHF. CDR3 coding DNA: TGTGCCAGTAGTCCAGAGACAGGTAATCAGCCCCAGCATTTT.

The chain carries TRBV7-2 and TRBJ2-1; D is perhaps TRBD2 (6 bases). This CDR3 is built from 16 residues. The germline V gene has CDR1 SGHTA and CDR2 FQGNSA. The V gene lost 1 base and the J gene lost 2 bases, with 12 bases spanning the gap. The CDR3: CASSLDSSGPYNEQFF. CDR3 DNA: TGTGCCAGCAGCTTAGATAGTAGCGGACCCTACAATGAGCAGTTCTTC. The full variable domain, rest sourced from reference TRBV7-2 and TRBJ2-1, is GAGVSQSPSNKVTEKGKDVELRCDPISGHTALYWYRQSLGQGLEFLIYFQGNSAPDKSGLPSDRFSAERTGGSVSTLTIQRTQQEDSAVYLCASSLDSSGPYNEQFFGPGTRLTVL.

A note on this clone: One junction end does not reproduce the germline sequence, and a read error may be involved. The chain is built from TRBV5-1 and TRBJ2-1, with 8 bases that match TRBD1. The CDR3 has 12 residues. CDR1 and CDR2 from the germline V gene are SGHRS and YFSETQ. The CDR3 sequence is CASSLEGQGWVF. In DNA, the CDR3 is TGCGCCAGCAGCTTGGAAGGACAGGGTTGGGTCTTC.